Listed below are T cell receptor beta chains from one sample, sequenced in a study of OX40 agonist ivuxolimab in advanced cancers. The table came from immunoSEQ multiplex PCR; TCRdb's copy has only in-frame clones and leaves some out. Of approximately 100,000 clones listed, 80% to 90% are singletons. The sample consisted of CD4+ or CD8+ T cells sorted from blood, taken in a trial of the OX40 agonist ivuxolimab. These receptors were taken from an adult with an advanced solid tumor such as melanoma, head and neck, liver or kidney cancer. The CDR3 runs from the conserved cysteine through the conserved F or W. Some rows have no size entry. The others give once, few or many, or a class for an expanded clone.

V	size	length	CDR3
TRBV6-5	-	13	CASRSDRAGEQYF
TRBV5-6	-	13	CASSPQGQETQYF
TRBV27	-	14	CASSSPGLGTEAFF
TRBV7-2	-	15	CASSFSGGLGNEQFF
TRBV7-2	-	14	CASGSGGSGYGYTF
TRBV2	once	20	CASSDPGIGRVTSSGNTIYF
TRBV6-1	-	11	CASNPATGYTF
TRBV5-5	-	16	CASSLASADMNTEAFF
TRBV9	-	15	CASTQLAGGRDEQYF
TRBV29-1	-	15	CSVGDPFMSGNTIYF
TRBV7-9	once	16	CASSLSRGSGRYEQYF
TRBV4-3	-	16	CASSQAAAAGYNEQFF
TRBV19	-	12	CASIGGAQMAFF
TRBV7-2	once	16	CASSLSLGQGYSPLHF
TRBV5-4	-	15	CASSLDSLSTDTQYF
TRBV6-6	-	15	CASSSTGDSGNTIYF
TRBV30	-	16	CAWSVLRGARAYEQYF
TRBV30	-	13	CAWSLLDGTFYTF
TRBV6-5	-	15	CASSYISGGDRGYTF
TRBV28	-	14	CASSFDRLQETQYF
TRBV20-1	-	11	CSAGRPSEQYF
TRBV28	-	12	CASRQGSYEQYF
TRBV5-1	-	14	CASHSRDIQETQYF
TRBV7-3	-	16	CASSSQGSGSYNEQFF
TRBV7-2	-	15	CASSILSGGENIQYF
TRBV9	-	16	CASSVDAEPKYSPLHF
TRBV10-3	-	14	CAIKGGHSYNEQFF
TRBV7-6	-	15	CASSLEGQGRYGYTF
TRBV7-2	-	12	CASSRFGEEQYF
TRBV7-2	-	13	CASSLVWENEQFF
TRBV5-3	-	15	CARSHEQGFYQPQHF
TRBV7-9	-	11	CASSLNNEQFF
TRBV29-1	-	14	CSGMTSGGTNEQFF
TRBV18	-	12	CASSGPDSPLHF
TRBV25-1	-	13	CARTGRPYNEQFF
TRBV5-1	-	14	CASAPPAAVNEQFF
TRBV7-2	-	14	CASSLHPGANVLTF
TRBV7-2	-	15	CASSLSVNLNQPQHF
TRBV19	-	15	CASSLGQGETGELFF
TRBV10-2	-	13	CASSETIQETQYF
TRBV11-2	-	12	CASSLAGLEAFF
TRBV30	-	15	CAWSVGELGKEGYTF
TRBV7-8	-	14	CASSLARTQTPLHF
TRBV7-2	-	15	CASSRQVSIPDTQYF
TRBV14	-	15	CASSPRTVSYYGYTF
TRBV11-3	-	15	CASSPGTGTAYEQYF
TRBV6-5	-	14	CASMKSISTDTQYF
TRBV4-2	-	14	CASSQGRSSYGYTF
TRBV7-2	-	16	CASSPGQGKVSQPQHF
TRBV11-3	once	15	CASSTGTSGHNEQFF
TRBV6-5	-	12	CASTTGEETQYF
TRBV27	once	15	CASSQGARTNEKLFF
TRBV6-1	-	14	CASRVGPSYNEQFF
TRBV28	-	14	CASSSPGTAGEQYF